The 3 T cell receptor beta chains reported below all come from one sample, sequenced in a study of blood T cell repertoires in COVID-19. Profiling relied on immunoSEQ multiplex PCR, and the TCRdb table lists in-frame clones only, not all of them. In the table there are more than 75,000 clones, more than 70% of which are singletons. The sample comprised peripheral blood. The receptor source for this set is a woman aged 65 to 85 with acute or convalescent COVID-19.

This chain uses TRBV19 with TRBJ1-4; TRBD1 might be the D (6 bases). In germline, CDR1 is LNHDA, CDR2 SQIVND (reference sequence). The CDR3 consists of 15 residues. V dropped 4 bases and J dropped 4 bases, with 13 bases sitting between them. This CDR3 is CASSRRTVRNEKLFF. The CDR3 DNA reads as TGTGCCAGTAGTAGACGGACAGTTCGTAATGAAAAACTGTTTTTT.

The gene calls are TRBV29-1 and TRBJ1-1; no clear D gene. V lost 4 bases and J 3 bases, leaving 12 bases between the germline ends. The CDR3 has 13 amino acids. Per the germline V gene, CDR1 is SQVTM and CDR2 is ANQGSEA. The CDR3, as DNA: TGCAGCGTTGGTGAGGCCGGGGACACTGAAGCTTTCTTT. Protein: CSVGEAGDTEAFF.

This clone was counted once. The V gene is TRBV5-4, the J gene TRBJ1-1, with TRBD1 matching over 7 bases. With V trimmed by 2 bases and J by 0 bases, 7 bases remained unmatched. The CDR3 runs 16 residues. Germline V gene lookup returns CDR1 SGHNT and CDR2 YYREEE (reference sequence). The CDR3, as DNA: TGTGCCAGCAGCTTCGTCCTGACAGGGCTGAACACTGAAGCTTTCTTT. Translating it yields CASSFVLTGLNTEAFF.